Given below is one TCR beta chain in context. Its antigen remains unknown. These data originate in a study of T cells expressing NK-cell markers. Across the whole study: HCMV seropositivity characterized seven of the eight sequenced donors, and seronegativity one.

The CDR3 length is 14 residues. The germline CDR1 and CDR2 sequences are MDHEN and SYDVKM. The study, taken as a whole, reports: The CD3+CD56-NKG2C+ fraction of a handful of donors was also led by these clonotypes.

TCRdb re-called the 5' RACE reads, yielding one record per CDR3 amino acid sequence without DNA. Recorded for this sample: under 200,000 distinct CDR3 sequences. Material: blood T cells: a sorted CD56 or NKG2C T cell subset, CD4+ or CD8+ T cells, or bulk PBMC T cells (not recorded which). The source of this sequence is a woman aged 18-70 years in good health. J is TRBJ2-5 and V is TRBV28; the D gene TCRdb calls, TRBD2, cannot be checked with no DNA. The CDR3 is CASRRGLAEETQYF.